A single sample gave rise to the 12 T cell receptor beta chains below, sequenced in a study of cytomegalovirus exposure and HLA in healthy donors. The PCR was carried out with 60 Vbeta primers and 13 Jbeta primers. Clones were sequenced by immunoSEQ multiplex PCR, and TCRdb holds only the in-frame ones, with some missing. The sample yields some 89,000 clones, of which the top ten take up just under 3.5%. Material for sequencing was PBMCs. The source of these receptors is a woman in her 30s in good health and CMV-seronegative.

CDR3 sequence: CASSPLPLRQGALDYGYTF. DNA for the CDR3: TGTGCCAGCTCACCACTTCCTCTTCGACAGGGGGCTTTAGACTATGGCTACACCTTC. V usage is TRBV18 and J usage is TRBJ1-2, with TRBD1 matching 10 bases. The CDR3 spans 19 residues. With 1 base clipped from V and 3 bases from J, the junction kept 14 bases outside the gene matches. Germline V lookup: CDR1 KGHSH, CDR2 LQKENI. The variable domain in full, completed from reference TRBV18 and TRBJ1-2, reads NAGVMQNPRHLVRRRGQEARLRCSPMKGHSHVYWYRQLPEEGLKFMVYLQKENIIDESGMPKERFSAEFPKEGPSILRIQQVVRGDSAAYFCASSPLPLRQGALDYGYTFGSGTRLTVV.

V gene TRBV29-1 combines with J gene TRBJ2-7; maybe TRBD2 (7 bases). The V gene's germline CDR1 is SQVTM and CDR2 ANQGSEA. CDR3 size: 14 residues. V was pared by 7 bases and J by 4 bases, with 20 bases between. In DNA, the CDR3 is TGCAGCGCCAAGAGGGGGGGCGAAGGGTACGAGCAGTACTTC. Its protein product is CSAKRGGEGYEQYF.

The chain links TRBV28 to TRBJ2-1; a weak D match, TRBD2 (5 bases). Trimming cost V 1 base and J 1 base, with 11 bases left between them. Germline CDR1 and CDR2: MDHEN and SYDVKM. This CDR3 contains 16 residues. Here the CDR3 reads CASSLLTGESYNEQFF. The CDR3 nucleotides read TGTGCCAGCAGTTTATTGACCGGGGAGTCCTACAATGAGCAGTTCTTC.

The V and J genes are TRBV9 and TRBJ2-3, with 7 bases aligning to TRBD1. The CDR3 is 15 amino acids. CDR1 is SGDLS and CDR2 is YYNGEE in the germline V gene. The V segment lost 3 bases and the J segment 2 bases; nucleotides outside the gene matches: 6. The CDR3 region has the DNA TGTGCCAGCAGCGGAGGGGGCAGACTCACAGATACGCAGTATTTT. It codes for CASSGGGRLTDTQYF. The full variable domain, its missing parts supplied by reference TRBV9 and TRBJ2-3, is DSGVTQTPKHLITATGQRVTLRCSPRSGDLSVYWYQQSLDQGLQFLIQYYNGEERAKGNILERFSAQQFPDLHSELNLSSLELGDSALYFCASSGGGRLTDTQYFGPGTRLTVL.

V is TRBV5-6 and J is TRBJ1-6; possible D gene TRBD1, 6 bases. The V end was cut by 6 bases, the J end by 4 bases, with 14 bases between. The CDR3 has 15 residues. Looked up from germline, CDR1 is SGHDT and CDR2 is YYEEEE. In DNA form, the CDR3 reads TGTGCCAGCACCCAGACAGGCCCATATAATTCACCCCTCCACTTT. Translation: CASTQTGPYNSPLHF.

The rearrangement links TRBV5-1 to TRBJ2-7, with 12 bases that match TRBD2. The ends lost 3 bases at V and 6 bases at J; junction bases unmatched: 7. The CDR3 is made up of 15 amino acids. The germline CDR1 and CDR2 sequences are SGHRS and YFSETQ. The CDR3 is CASSSGLAGSTEQYF. The CDR3 bases are TGCGCCAGCAGCTCTGGACTAGCGGGGTCCACCGAGCAGTACTTC.

The J gene is TRBJ2-2, the V gene TRBV2; 8 bases align to TRBD2. This CDR3 is built from 15 residues. Germline trimming cut 6 bases from V and 0 bases from J; bases unmatched to any gene: 3. Per germline, CDR1 SNHLY and CDR2 FYNNEI. CDR3 region: CASRGLVANTGELFF. Here the CDR3 DNA reads TGTGCCAGCAGGGGACTAGTCGCGAACACCGGGGAGCTGTTTTTT.

The rearrangement uses TRBV10-3 and TRBJ1-2; D perhaps matches TRBD1 (5 bases). Trimming removed 5 bases at V and 6 bases at J, with 16 bases between. The CDR3 length is 14 residues. Germline CDR1 and CDR2: ENHRY and SYGVKD. The CDR3 region has the DNA TGTGCCATCAGTAGCGGGGGTGTGGCCGATGGCTACACCTTC. Encoded protein: CAISSGGVADGYTF.

The rearrangement links TRBV15 to TRBJ2-3; D perhaps matches TRBD2 (6 bases). The CDR3 contains 15 residues. Trimming removed 4 bases from V and 1 base from J, with 12 bases in between. Germline-derived CDR1 and CDR2 are LNHNV and YYDKDF (reference sequence). DNA of the CDR3: TGTGCCACCAGCATCTTGGCTAGCGGCACAGATACGCAGTATTTT. Its translation is CATSILASGTDTQYF.

The chain combines TRBV6-5 with TRBJ1-2; 10 bases agree with TRBD1. Per the germline V gene, CDR1 is MNHEY and CDR2 is SVGAGI. After removal of 4 bases from V and 5 bases from J, the junction contained 7 bases not matched to a gene. CDR3 size: 15 residues. This chain's CDR3 is CASSFLPGQGYGYTF. The CDR3 nucleotides read TGTGCCAGCAGTTTCCTCCCGGGACAGGGGTATGGCTACACCTTC.

V and J are TRBV6-1 and TRBJ2-5, with unresolved D. CDR1 MNHNS and CDR2 SASEGT come from the germline V gene. The V end was cut by 8 bases, the J end by 5 bases, with 15 bases between. The length of the CDR3 is 13 residues. CDR3 residues: CASSGSAMETQYF. The CDR3 nucleotides read TGTGCCAGCTCAGGTTCGGCTATGGAGACCCAGTACTTC.

The CDR3 here is CASSEGRTVPNTGELFF. The CDR3 DNA follows: TGTGCCAGCAGTGAAGGGCGGACAGTCCCTAACACCGGGGAGCTGTTTTTT. The chain uses TRBV25-1 and TRBJ2-2, with D possibly TRBD1 on 6 matching bases. This CDR3 is 17 amino acids long. CDR1 is MGHDK and CDR2 is SYGVNS in the germline V gene. Trimming took off 2 bases at V and 2 bases at J, with 15 bases between the two ends. Complete variable domain (other parts from reference TRBV25-1 and TRBJ2-2): EADIYQTPRYLVIGTGKKITLECSQTMGHDKMYWYQQDPGMELHLIHYSYGVNSTEKGDLSSESTVSRIRTEHFPLTLESARPSHTSQYLCASSEGRTVPNTGELFFGEGSRLTVL.